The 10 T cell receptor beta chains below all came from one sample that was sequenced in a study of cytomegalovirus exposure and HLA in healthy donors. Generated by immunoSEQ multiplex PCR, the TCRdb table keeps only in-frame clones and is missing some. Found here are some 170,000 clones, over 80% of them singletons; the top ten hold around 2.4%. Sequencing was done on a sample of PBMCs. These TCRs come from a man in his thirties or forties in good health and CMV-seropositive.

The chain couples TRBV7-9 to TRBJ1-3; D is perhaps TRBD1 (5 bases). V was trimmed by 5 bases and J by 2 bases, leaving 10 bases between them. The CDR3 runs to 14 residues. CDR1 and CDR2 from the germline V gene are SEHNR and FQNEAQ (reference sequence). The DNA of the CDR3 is TGTGCCAGCAGCCAGTCGACAGCTGGAAACACCATATATTTT. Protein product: CASSQSTAGNTIYF. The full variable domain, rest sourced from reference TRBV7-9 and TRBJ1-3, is DTGVSQNPRHKITKRGQNVTFRCDPISEHNRLYWYRQTLGQGPEFLTYFQNEAQLEKSRLLSDRFSAERPKGSFSTLEIQRTEQGDSAMYLCASSQSTAGNTIYFGEGSWLTVV.

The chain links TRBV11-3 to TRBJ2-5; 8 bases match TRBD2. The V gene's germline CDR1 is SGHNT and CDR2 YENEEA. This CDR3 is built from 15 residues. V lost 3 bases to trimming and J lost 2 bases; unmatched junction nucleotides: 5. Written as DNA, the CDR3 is TGTGCCAGCAGCTTGGGTATAGCGGGGCAAGAGACCCAGTACTTC. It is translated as CASSLGIAGQETQYF.

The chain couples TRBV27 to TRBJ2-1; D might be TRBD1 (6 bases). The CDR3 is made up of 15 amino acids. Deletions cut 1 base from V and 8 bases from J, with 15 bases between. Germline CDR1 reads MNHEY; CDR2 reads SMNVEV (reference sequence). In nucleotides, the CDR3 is TGTGCCAGCAGTTTATGGCAGGGGTCCCCCGATGAGCAGTTCTTC. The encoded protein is CASSLWQGSPDEQFF.

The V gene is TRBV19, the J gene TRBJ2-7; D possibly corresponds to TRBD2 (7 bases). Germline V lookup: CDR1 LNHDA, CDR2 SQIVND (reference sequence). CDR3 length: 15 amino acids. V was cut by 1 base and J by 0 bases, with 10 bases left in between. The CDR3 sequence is CASSIAGGRSYEQYF. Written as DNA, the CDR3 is TGTGCCAGTAGTATAGCGGGGGGCCGCTCCTACGAGCAGTACTTC.

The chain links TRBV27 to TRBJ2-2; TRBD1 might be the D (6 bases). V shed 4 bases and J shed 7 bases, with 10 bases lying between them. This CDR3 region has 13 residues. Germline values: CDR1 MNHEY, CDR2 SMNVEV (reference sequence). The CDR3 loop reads CASSSQGNGELFF. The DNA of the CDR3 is TGTGCCAGCAGTTCCCAGGGGAACGGGGAGCTGTTTTTT.

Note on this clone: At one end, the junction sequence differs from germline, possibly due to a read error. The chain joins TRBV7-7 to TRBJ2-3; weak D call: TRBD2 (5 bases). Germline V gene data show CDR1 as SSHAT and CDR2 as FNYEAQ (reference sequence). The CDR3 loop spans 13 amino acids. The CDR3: CASSLEWEDTQYF. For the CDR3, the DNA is TGTGCTAGCAGCTTAGAGTGGGAGGATACGCAGTATTTT.

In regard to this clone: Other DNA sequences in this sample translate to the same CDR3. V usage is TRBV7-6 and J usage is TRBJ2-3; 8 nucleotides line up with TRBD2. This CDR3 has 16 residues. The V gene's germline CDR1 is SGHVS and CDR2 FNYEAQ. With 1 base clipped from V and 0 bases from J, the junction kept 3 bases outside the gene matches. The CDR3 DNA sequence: TGTGCCAGCAGCTTAGAAGCGGGGGCAAGCACAGATACGCAGTATTTT. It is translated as CASSLEAGASTDTQYF.

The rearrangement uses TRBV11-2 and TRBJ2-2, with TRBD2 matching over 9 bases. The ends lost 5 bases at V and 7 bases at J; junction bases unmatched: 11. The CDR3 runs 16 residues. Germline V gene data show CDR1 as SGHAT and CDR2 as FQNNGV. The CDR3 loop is CASSPSRGGGVGELFF. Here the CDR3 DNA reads TGTGCCAGCAGCCCCAGTCGCGGCGGGGGGGTCGGGGAGCTGTTTTTT.

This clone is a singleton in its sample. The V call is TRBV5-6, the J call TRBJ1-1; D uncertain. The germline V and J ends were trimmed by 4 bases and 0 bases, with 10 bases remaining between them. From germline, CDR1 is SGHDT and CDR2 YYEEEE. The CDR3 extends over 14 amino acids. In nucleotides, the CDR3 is TGTGCCAGCAGCCTTCAGTACCTGAACACTGAAGCTTTCTTT. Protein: CASSLQYLNTEAFF.

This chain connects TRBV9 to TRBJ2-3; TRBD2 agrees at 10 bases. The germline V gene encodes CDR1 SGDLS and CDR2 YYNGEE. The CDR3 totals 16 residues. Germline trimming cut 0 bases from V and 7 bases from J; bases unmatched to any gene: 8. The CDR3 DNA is TGTGCCAGCAGCGTAGTAATAGCGGGGGGCAAAAATACGCAGTATTTT. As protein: CASSVVIAGGKNTQYF.